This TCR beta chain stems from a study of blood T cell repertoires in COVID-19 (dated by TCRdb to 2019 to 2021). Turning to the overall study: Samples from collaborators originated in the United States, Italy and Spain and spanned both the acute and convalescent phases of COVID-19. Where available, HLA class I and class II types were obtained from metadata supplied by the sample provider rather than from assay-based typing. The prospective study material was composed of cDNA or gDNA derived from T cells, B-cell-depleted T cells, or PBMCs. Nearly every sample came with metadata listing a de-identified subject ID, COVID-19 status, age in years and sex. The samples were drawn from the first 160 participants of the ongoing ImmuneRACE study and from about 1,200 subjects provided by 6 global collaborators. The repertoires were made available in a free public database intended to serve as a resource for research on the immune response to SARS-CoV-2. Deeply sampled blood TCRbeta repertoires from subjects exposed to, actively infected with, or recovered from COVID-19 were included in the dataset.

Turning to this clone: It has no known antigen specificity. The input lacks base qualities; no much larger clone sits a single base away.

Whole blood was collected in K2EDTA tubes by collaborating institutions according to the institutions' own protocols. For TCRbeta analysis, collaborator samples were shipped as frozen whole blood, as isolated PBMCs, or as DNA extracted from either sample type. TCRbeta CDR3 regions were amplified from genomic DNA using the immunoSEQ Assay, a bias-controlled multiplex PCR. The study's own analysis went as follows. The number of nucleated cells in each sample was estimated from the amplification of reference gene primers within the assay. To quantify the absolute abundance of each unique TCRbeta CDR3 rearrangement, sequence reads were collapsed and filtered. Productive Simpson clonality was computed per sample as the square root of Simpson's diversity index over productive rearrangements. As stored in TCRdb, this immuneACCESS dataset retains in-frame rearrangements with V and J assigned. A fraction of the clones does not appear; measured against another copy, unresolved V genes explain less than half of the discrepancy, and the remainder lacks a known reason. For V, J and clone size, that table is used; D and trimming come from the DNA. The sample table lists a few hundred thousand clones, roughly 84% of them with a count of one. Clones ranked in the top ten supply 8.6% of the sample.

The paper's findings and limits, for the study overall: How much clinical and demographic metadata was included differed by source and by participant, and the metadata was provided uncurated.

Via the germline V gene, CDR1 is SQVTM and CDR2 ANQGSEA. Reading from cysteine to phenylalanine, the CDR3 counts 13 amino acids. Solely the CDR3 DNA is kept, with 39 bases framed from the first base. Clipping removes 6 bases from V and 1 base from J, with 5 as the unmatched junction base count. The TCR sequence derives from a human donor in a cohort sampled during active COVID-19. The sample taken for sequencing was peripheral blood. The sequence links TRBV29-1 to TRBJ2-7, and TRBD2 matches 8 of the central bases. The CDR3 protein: CSVVAGLSYEQYF. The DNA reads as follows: TGCAGCGTGGTAGCGGGATTGTCCTACGAGCAGTACTTC.